Each of the 31 T cell receptor beta chains below was sequenced from the same sample in a study of shared clonotypes between healthy human individuals (dated by TCRdb to 2018 to 2020). The protocol used for the library was the immunoSEQ multiplex PCR assay. The immuneACCESS repertoire file appears here via TCRdb, limited to in-frame rearrangements. These files lack a portion of the clones; in checked studies, under half of the deficit traces to unresolved V genes, and the cause of the others is not known. The table for this sample lists 2 million to 2.5 million clones; 95% of them were counted only once. The ten largest clones capture 0.13% of the sample. Sequencing used naive CD4+ T cells sorted from blood. According to the study, the label for this sample's cell subset or site signals: CD45RA+ positively selected. These receptors were taken from a man between 18 and 29 years old in good health.

This chain uses TRBV28 with TRBJ2-3; TRBD2 agrees at 9 bases. Per the germline V gene, CDR1 is MDHEN and CDR2 is SYDVKM. This CDR3 is 16 amino acids long. The trim removed 4 bases at V and 3 bases at J, leaving 8 bases unmatched. CDR3 DNA: TGTGCCAGCAGTTCTATAGCGGGGGAGATGACAGATACGCAGTATTTT. It encodes CASSSIAGEMTDTQYF.

The rearrangement joins TRBV18 to TRBJ1-1; 8 nucleotides match TRBD1. V trimming: 3 bases; J trimming: 1 base; junction bases outside the gene matches: 10. Per the germline V gene, CDR1 is KGHSH and CDR2 is LQKENI. The CDR3 runs 17 residues. CDR3 amino acids: CASSPTGGANGNTEAFF. The CDR3 bases are TGTGCCAGCTCACCTACAGGGGGGGCTAACGGGAACACTGAAGCTTTCTTT.

The chain uses TRBV19 and TRBJ2-3; the D is unclear. V was clipped by 3 bases and J by 0 bases, with 10 bases between them. The germline V gene has CDR1 LNHDA and CDR2 SQIVND (reference sequence). The CDR3 extends over 15 amino acids. The CDR3 bases are TGTGCCAGTAGTATCCTTTTCGGCAGCACAGATACGCAGTATTTT. It codes for CASSILFGSTDTQYF.

This clone was observed once. J is TRBJ2-1 and V is TRBV6-1; D may be TRBD1 (5 bases). This CDR3 is 15 amino acids long. Trimming took off 7 bases at V and 0 bases at J, with 13 bases between the two ends. CDR1 is MNHNS, CDR2 SASEGT, per germline. The CDR3: CASTQGAVSYNEQFF. The CDR3 region has the DNA TGTGCCAGCACTCAAGGGGCTGTCTCCTACAATGAGCAGTTCTTC.

Comments on this clone: Within the sample, other DNA sequences also encode this same CDR3. This chain links TRBV18 with TRBJ2-7, with TRBD1 identical over 8 bases. The V gene end was trimmed by 4 bases and the J gene end by 0 bases; junction bases not matched to a gene: 5. Germline loops: CDR1 KGHSH, CDR2 LQKENI. CDR3 length: 15 residues. The CDR3 nucleotides read TGTGCCAGCTCACGGACAGGGTCCAGCTCCTACGAGCAGTACTTC. Translation gives CASSRTGSSSYEQYF.

V is TRBV2 and J is TRBJ1-1; 7 nucleotides line up with TRBD1. This CDR3 contains 15 residues. The germline V gene has CDR1 SNHLY and CDR2 FYNNEI. Germline trimming cut 6 bases from V and 1 base from J; bases unmatched to any gene: 8. CDR3 DNA sequence: TGTGCCAGCAGGGACACGGACAGGAGGAACACTGAAGCTTTCTTT. This sequence encodes CASRDTDRRNTEAFF.

This chain connects TRBV5-6 to TRBJ2-1; 12 bases fit TRBD2. From germline, CDR1 is SGHDT and CDR2 YYEEEE. The CDR3 runs 16 residues. Trimming removed 1 base from V and 10 bases from J; junction bases left unmatched: 9. The CDR3 bases are TGTGCCAGCAGCTTGACTCCGGGACTAGCGGGCGGAGAGCAGTTCTTC. Residues: CASSLTPGLAGGEQFF.

Turning to this clone: Additional DNA sequences in this sample encode the identical CDR3. This sequence joins TRBV27 and TRBJ2-7; 8 bases agree with TRBD2. This CDR3 contains 14 residues. With V trimmed by 2 bases and J by 2 bases, 2 bases remained unmatched. CDR1 MNHEY and CDR2 SMNVEV come from the germline V gene (reference sequence). The CDR3 DNA reads as TGTGCCAGCAGTTTACGGGGGGGGCCCTACGAGCAGTACTTC. Its protein product is CASSLRGGPYEQYF.

The chain couples TRBV9 to TRBJ2-1, with TRBD1 identical over 9 bases. V lost 3 bases to trimming and J lost 7 bases; unmatched junction nucleotides: 5. The CDR3 contains 14 residues. In germline, CDR1 is SGDLS, CDR2 YYNGEE. Here the CDR3 DNA reads TGTGCCAGCAGCGCCCGACAGGGGGAGAATGAGCAGTTCTTC. It is translated as CASSARQGENEQFF.

The chain has TRBV30 and TRBJ2-7; D remains unclear. The CDR3 extends over 11 amino acids. V was cut by 2 bases and J by 4 bases, with 6 bases left in between. Germline V lookup: CDR1 GTSNPN, CDR2 SVGIG (reference sequence). CDR3 in DNA: TGTGCCTGGAGTCAAGCGTACGAGCAGTACTTC. Translating gives CAWSQAYEQYF.

This chain uses TRBV4-3 with TRBJ2-1; tentative D call: TRBD2 (5 bases). Germline V lookup: CDR1 LGHNA, CDR2 YSLEER. Deletions cut 1 base from V and 7 bases from J, with 23 bases between. This CDR3 contains 18 residues. CDR3 residues: CASSQGGGSGNYWNEQFF. CDR3 DNA sequence: TGCGCCAGCAGCCAAGGCGGAGGCTCAGGTAACTACTGGAATGAGCAGTTCTTC.

Comments on this clone: Other nucleotide sequences in the sample specify the same CDR3. This chain joins TRBV7-9 and TRBJ2-3; TRBD2 might be the D (6 bases). Germline V gene sequence: CDR1 SEHNR, CDR2 FQNEAQ (reference sequence). This CDR3 comprises 14 residues. Trimming took 1 base from V and 2 from J, leaving 7 bases between them. In DNA, the CDR3 is TGTGCCAGCAGCTTAGAGGGACTCACAGATACGCAGTATTTT. Protein product: CASSLEGLTDTQYF.

The chain joins TRBV5-4 to TRBJ2-5; 8 bases align to TRBD2. The CDR3 extends over 15 amino acids. Germline-derived CDR1 and CDR2 are SGHNT and YYREEE (reference sequence). With V trimmed by 1 base and J by 5 bases, 7 bases remained unmatched. The chain's CDR3 is CASSLTSGSRETQYF. CDR3 nucleotides: TGTGCCAGCAGCTTGACTAGCGGTTCCCGGGAGACCCAGTACTTC.

The CDR3 reads CASSLFQGSGANVLTF. The CDR3 bases are TGTGCCAGCAGCTTGTTTCAAGGGTCTGGGGCCAACGTCCTGACTTTC. This sequence joins TRBV5-4 and TRBJ2-6; D is ambiguous. Germline V gives CDR1 SGHNT, CDR2 YYREEE (reference sequence). This CDR3 spans 16 amino acids. The ends were cut back, 1 base at V and 1 base at J, with 9 bases in the middle. The whole variable domain, remainder taken from reference TRBV5-4 and TRBJ2-6, is ETGVTQSPTHLIKTRGQQVTLRCSSQSGHNTVSWYQQALGQGPQFIFQYYREEENGRGNFPPRFSGLQFPNYSSELNVNALELDDSALYLCASSLFQGSGANVLTFGAGSRLTVL.

The chain is built from TRBV7-6 and TRBJ2-2; TRBD2 is a possible D gene (6 bases). The CDR3 is 16 residues long. V lost 1 base, J lost 1 base, and 10 bases lay in between. Germline CDR1 is SGHVS and CDR2 is FNYEAQ. CDR3 sequence (DNA): TGTGCCAGCAGCTTAGTTGCGGGGTTGAACACCGGGGAGCTGTTTTTT. Translated: CASSLVAGLNTGELFF.

The chain employs TRBV19 and TRBJ2-1; TRBD2 agrees at 11 bases. J was trimmed by 5 bases and V by 6 bases; bases with no gene match: 3. Germline CDR1 is LNHDA and CDR2 is SQIVND (reference sequence). CDR3 length: 14 amino acids. The CDR3 protein is CASRRLAGNNEQFF. The CDR3 DNA sequence: TGTGCCAGTAGGAGACTAGCGGGGAACAATGAGCAGTTCTTC. The whole variable domain, filled in from reference TRBV19 and TRBJ2-1, reads DGGITQSPKYLFRKEGQNVTLSCEQNLNHDAMYWYRQDPGQGLRLIYYSQIVNDFQKGDIAEGYSVSREKKESFPLTVTSAQKNPTAFYLCASRRLAGNNEQFFGPGTRLTVL.

This clone occurred a few times. This rearrangement joins TRBV6-5 to TRBJ2-3, with unresolved D. The CDR3 sequence is 13 residues long. Trimming left V 6 bases short and J 0 bases short, with 7 bases between. Germline V lookup: CDR1 MNHEY, CDR2 SVGAGI. The CDR3 spells CASSKPSTDTQYF. The CDR3, as DNA: TGTGCCAGCAGCAAGCCTAGCACAGATACGCAGTATTTT.

This clone is a singleton in its sample. This chain uses TRBV5-1 with TRBJ2-7; TRBD2 agrees at 7 bases. After removal of 4 bases from V and 0 bases from J, the junction contained 10 bases not matched to a gene. The CDR3 spans 16 residues. CDR1 is SGHRS and CDR2 is YFSETQ in the germline V gene. This chain's CDR3 is CASSPPGLQSSYEQYF. The CDR3 DNA sequence: TGCGCCAGCAGCCCGCCGGGACTACAAAGCTCCTACGAGCAGTACTTC.

Only one count was recorded for this clone. J is TRBJ2-1 and V is TRBV7-9; 11 bases align to TRBD2. This CDR3 has 15 amino acids. Germline V gives CDR1 SEHNR, CDR2 FQNEAQ (reference sequence). V shed 3 bases and J 7 bases; nucleotides not matched to a gene: 5. CDR3 protein: CASSFLAGGLNEQFF. Here the CDR3 DNA reads TGTGCCAGCAGCTTTTTAGCGGGAGGGCTGAATGAGCAGTTCTTC.

In regard to this clone: Additional DNA sequences in this sample encode the identical CDR3. The chain is built from TRBV5-1 and TRBJ2-7; 10 bases fit TRBD2. Germline assignment: CDR1 SGHRS and CDR2 YFSETQ. The CDR3 contains 15 residues. V shed 2 bases and J 1 base; nucleotides not matched to a gene: 3. Written as DNA, the CDR3 is TGCGCCAGCAGCTTTAGCGGGGGGCCTTCCTACGAGCAGTACTTC. Translated: CASSFSGGPSYEQYF.

A remark on this clone: Other DNA sequences in the same sample also yield this CDR3. The chain combines TRBV7-2 with TRBJ1-5, with D unresolved. The CDR3 is 14 amino acids. CDR1 and CDR2 from the germline V gene are SGHTA and FQGNSA. The germline V and J ends were trimmed by 1 base and 2 bases, with 6 bases remaining between them. CDR3 DNA: TGTGCCAGCAGCTTAGGGGGTGGCAATCAGCCCCAGCATTTT. This sequence encodes CASSLGGGNQPQHF.

This sequence joins TRBV6-1 and TRBJ2-7; 7 bases are shared with TRBD2. The CDR3 loop spans 13 amino acids. The germline V gene has CDR1 MNHNS and CDR2 SASEGT. After removal of 0 bases from V and 9 bases from J, the junction contained 5 bases not matched to a gene. CDR3 region: CASSEALRGVQYF. The DNA of the CDR3 is TGTGCCAGCAGTGAAGCGCTTCGGGGGGTGCAGTACTTC.

V and J are TRBV2 and TRBJ2-6, with D uncertain. Germline V gene data show CDR1 as SNHLY and CDR2 as FYNNEI. V gave up 5 bases and J gave up 4 bases, with 6 bases separating them. CDR3 length equals 13 residues. CDR3 sequence: CASSPPGANVLTF. The CDR3 DNA reads as TGTGCCAGCAGTCCTCCCGGGGCCAACGTCCTGACTTTC.

The rearrangement joins TRBV7-8 to TRBJ2-1, with 10 nucleotides matching TRBD2. The germline V gene encodes CDR1 SGHVS and CDR2 FQNEAQ. J was trimmed by 6 bases and V by 5 bases; bases with no gene match: 7. The CDR3 covers 15 residues. The CDR3 bases are TGTGCCAGCAGCCGGACTAGCGGCGCTGGCAATGAGCAGTTCTTC. This gives the protein CASSRTSGAGNEQFF.

The chain employs TRBV19 and TRBJ1-1; possibly TRBD1 for D (6 bases). Germline CDR1 reads LNHDA; CDR2 reads SQIVND (reference sequence). The ends were cut back, 9 bases at V and 3 bases at J, with 17 bases in the middle. This CDR3 contains 14 residues. CDR3 residues: CASLQGEGYTEAFF. CDR3 sequence (DNA): TGTGCCAGCTTACAGGGAGAGGGTTACACTGAAGCTTTCTTT.

Details on this clone: At the DNA level, this CDR3 is encoded by other sequences in the same sample as well. The V gene is TRBV19, the J gene TRBJ2-7; D gene unclear. This CDR3 has 14 amino acids. The V gene's germline CDR1 is LNHDA and CDR2 SQIVND (reference sequence). The V and J ends lost 3 bases and 0 bases respectively, with 9 bases between them. CDR3 residues: CASSIPGSSYEQYF. Written as DNA, the CDR3 is TGTGCCAGTAGTATCCCGGGCAGCTCCTACGAGCAGTACTTC.

The J gene is TRBJ2-5, the V gene TRBV4-1; D is ambiguous. V was trimmed by 1 base and J by 2 bases, leaving 8 bases between them. Germline loops: CDR1 MGHRA, CDR2 YSYEKL. This CDR3 contains 14 residues. The DNA of the CDR3 is TGCGCCAGCAGCCAAGCGGGCTTTCAAGAGACCCAGTACTTC. It encodes CASSQAGFQETQYF.

This chain links TRBV29-1 with TRBJ1-2; D is unresolved. The CDR3 contains 12 residues. V shed 4 bases and J shed 4 bases, with 10 bases lying between them. Per germline, CDR1 SQVTM and CDR2 ANQGSEA. The CDR3 DNA sequence: TGCAGCGTTGCTGCGGAGGGCTATGGCTACACCTTC. Amino acid sequence: CSVAAEGYGYTF.

V is TRBV5-1 and J is TRBJ1-4, with 7 bases that match TRBD1. CDR1 is SGHRS, CDR2 YFSETQ, per germline. The CDR3 has 17 residues. Losses at the gene ends were 5 bases for V and 0 bases for J; bases not matched to a gene: 10. The DNA for the CDR3 is TGCGCCAGCAGACGGGGACAGATTTTTGCAACTAATGAAAAACTGTTTTTT. It specifies CASRRGQIFATNEKLFF.

This clone showed up just once. The J gene is TRBJ1-2, the V gene TRBV6-5, with TRBD1 identical over 8 bases. CDR1 and CDR2 from the germline V gene are MNHEY and SVGAGI. The V and J ends lost 5 bases and 6 bases, in that order; junction bases with no gene match: 5. The CDR3 is made up of 13 amino acids. CDR3 loop: CASSRTGNDGYTF. The CDR3 DNA sequence: TGTGCCAGCAGTAGGACAGGGAATGATGGCTACACCTTC.

The gene calls are TRBV11-2 and TRBJ1-6; D might be TRBD1 (5 bases). Per germline, CDR1 SGHAT and CDR2 FQNNGV. There are 17 residues in the CDR3. V was pared by 2 bases and J by 4 bases, with 15 bases between. CDR3 nucleotides: TGTGCCAGCAGCTTAAGGAAATGGGGGGAGTATAATTCACCCCTCCACTTT. As protein: CASSLRKWGEYNSPLHF.